The entry below describes one T cell receptor beta chain. The antigen remains unidentified. This sample also contains other DNA sequences that code for the same CDR3. The sample comes from a study of T cell responses to AZD1222 COVID-19 vaccine. Study findings and constraints: Females outnumbered males among donors, who were mostly white British; clonal diversity was possibly underestimated. Without day 14 samples, only post-peak T cell repertoires were studied. CD4 TCRs covered the whole spike, strongest at regions 160-218 and 743-854.

Germline values: CDR1 LNHDA, CDR2 SQIVND (reference sequence). V dropped 4 bases and J dropped 2 bases, with 9 bases sitting between them. This CDR3 comprises 14 residues. TCRdb's table, derived via immunoSEQ multiplex PCR, lists solely in-frame clones and lacks some. This table holds 90,000 to 120,000 clones, roughly 86% found once. The specimen was peripheral blood, collected 28 days after the second dose of the MenACWY control vaccine. This clonotype originated in an adult who received the MenACWY meningococcal vaccine as a control. The chain is built from TRBV19 and TRBJ1-5; tentative D call: TRBD1 (5 bases). The CDR3 protein is CASSRQGGNQPQHF. CDR3 in DNA: TGTGCCAGTAGTAGGCAGGGCGGCAATCAGCCCCAGCATTTT. Variable domain in full (rest from reference TRBV19 and TRBJ1-5): DGGITQSPKYLFRKEGQNVTLSCEQNLNHDAMYWYRQDPGQGLRLIYYSQIVNDFQKGDIAEGYSVSREKKESFPLTVTSAQKNPTAFYLCASSRQGGNQPQHFGDGTRLSIL.